The 22 T cell receptor beta chains reported below all come from one sample, sequenced in a study of blood T cell repertoires in COVID-19. Clones were read by immunoSEQ multiplex PCR, and TCRdb kept only the in-frame ones, dropping some. The data hold over 60,000 clones, with 60% to 85% observed a single time. Material: peripheral blood. Source of these receptors: a human donor in a cohort sampled during active COVID-19.

This clone was counted only a few times. The genes are TRBV4-3 and TRBJ1-2; D remains ambiguous. Germline CDR1 and CDR2: LGHNA and YSLEER. The CDR3 sequence is 16 residues long. Trimming took 0 bases from V and 2 from J, leaving 13 bases between them. The chain's CDR3 is CASSQEVRWENYGYTF. In DNA, the CDR3 is TGCGCCAGCAGCCAAGAAGTCCGTTGGGAGAACTATGGCTACACCTTC.

The rearrangement uses TRBV3-1 (or the pseudogene TRBV3-2) and TRBJ2-3; D possibly corresponds to TRBD1 (6 bases). V dropped 4 bases and J dropped 1 base, with 9 bases sitting between them. The CDR3 extends over 14 amino acids. Germline values: CDR1 LGHDT, CDR2 YNNKEL (reference sequence). CDR3 residues: CASSPRTGTDTQYF. As DNA, the CDR3 is TGTGCCAGCAGCCCGAGGACAGGCACAGATACGCAGTATTTT.

The CDR3 loop reads CASSRGQNYGYTF. CDR3 in DNA: TGTGCCAGCAGCCGGGGACAGAACTATGGCTACACCTTC. V is TRBV3-1 (or the pseudogene TRBV3-2) and J is TRBJ1-2; 7 bases align to TRBD1. From germline, CDR1 is LGHDT and CDR2 YNNKEL (reference sequence). V was clipped by 4 bases and J by 2 bases; unmatched bases: 1. The CDR3 spans 13 residues.

V gene TRBV29-1 combines with J gene TRBJ2-1; 9 bases line up with TRBD2. CDR1 is SQVTM and CDR2 is ANQGSEA in the germline V gene. The CDR3 covers 15 residues. J gave up 7 bases and V 2 bases, and 9 bases lay outside the gene matches. CDR3 amino acids: CSVETVGTSRNEQFF. The CDR3 region has the DNA TGCAGCGTTGAAACTGTGGGGACTAGCAGGAATGAGCAGTTCTTC.

V is TRBV7-2 and J is TRBJ1-2; 8 nucleotides line up with TRBD1. Germline V gene lookup returns CDR1 SGHTA and CDR2 FQGNSA. CDR3 length: 15 residues. J lost 8 bases, V lost 1 base, and 9 bases had no gene match. The CDR3 reads CASSLGTGRSRGYTF. CDR3 in DNA: TGTGCCAGCAGCTTAGGGACAGGGAGGAGTAGAGGCTACACCTTC.

The chain carries TRBV7-2 and TRBJ2-7; 7 positions match TRBD1. V shed 5 bases, J shed 1 base, and the junction held 5 bases outside the gene matches. This CDR3 spans 14 amino acids. Germline CDR1 is SGHTA and CDR2 is FQGNSA. The CDR3 loop is CASSVPGQSYEQYF. CDR3 sequence (DNA): TGTGCCAGCAGCGTTCCGGGACAGTCCTACGAGCAGTACTTC. The variable domain in full, with the rest retrieved from reference TRBV7-2 and TRBJ2-7, is GAGVSQSPSNKVTEKGKDVELRCDPISGHTALYWYRQSLGQGLEFLIYFQGNSAPDKSGLPSDRFSAERTGGSVSTLTIQRTQQEDSAVYLCASSVPGQSYEQYFGPGTRLTVT.

There are a few counts of this clone. The chain links TRBV6-1 to TRBJ2-7; 7 positions match TRBD2. V lost 5 bases to trimming and J lost 2 bases; unmatched junction nucleotides: 3. Per the germline V gene, CDR1 is MNHNS and CDR2 is SASEGT. The CDR3 is made up of 13 amino acids. The CDR3 DNA reads TGTGCCAGCAGTCCGGGACTAACCTACGAGCAGTACTTC. Translation gives CASSPGLTYEQYF.

V is TRBV27 and J is TRBJ1-1; D ambiguous. CDR3 length: 13 amino acids. Germline CDR1 MNHEY, CDR2 SMNVEV (reference sequence). V was trimmed by 3 bases and J by 3 bases, leaving 8 bases between them. The CDR3 loop reads CASSFSRYTEAFF. The CDR3 DNA is TGTGCCAGCAGTTTTTCCAGGTACACTGAAGCTTTCTTT.

This chain links TRBV7-4 with TRBJ2-4; perhaps TRBD1 as D (5 bases). The V gene's germline CDR1 is SGHVT and CDR2 SQSDAQ. The CDR3 runs 18 residues. The ends were cut back, 4 bases at V and 6 bases at J, with 25 bases in the middle. CDR3 sequence: CASSSPPRGSAWSNIQYF. In nucleotides, the CDR3 is TGTGCCAGCAGCTCCCCGCCAAGGGGCTCTGCCTGGTCAAACATTCAGTACTTC.

The genes are TRBV5-4 and TRBJ1-1; the match to TRBD1 covers 7 bases. CDR1 SGHNT and CDR2 YYREEE come from the germline V gene (reference sequence). J gave up 4 bases and V 3 bases, and 9 bases lay outside the gene matches. The CDR3 extends over 15 amino acids. CDR3 sequence: CASSSKQGRGTEAFF. The CDR3 nucleotides read TGTGCCAGCAGCTCTAAACAGGGGCGCGGCACTGAAGCTTTCTTT.

The chain uses TRBV28 and TRBJ2-1; 7 bases are a match to TRBD1. The CDR3 is 15 residues long. CDR1 and CDR2 from the germline V gene are MDHEN and SYDVKM. V trimming: 2 bases; J trimming: 10 bases; junction bases outside the gene matches: 11. CDR3: CASSLAGRDSSEQFF. CDR3 sequence (DNA): TGTGCCAGCAGTTTAGCGGGTCGGGACAGTTCCGAGCAGTTCTTC. The entire variable domain, with the rest obtained from reference TRBV28 and TRBJ2-1, is as follows: DVKVTQSSRYLVKRTGEKVFLECVQDMDHENMFWYRQDPGLGLRLIYFSYDVKMKEKGDIPEGYSVSREKKERFSLILESASTNQTSMYLCASSLAGRDSSEQFFGPGTRLTVL.

This sequence joins TRBV3-1 (or the pseudogene TRBV3-2) and TRBJ1-1; 7 bases align to TRBD1. The CDR3 is 13 residues long. Germline trimming cut 1 base from V and 10 bases from J; bases unmatched to any gene: 6. Germline lookup yields CDR1 LGHDT and CDR2 YNNKEL (reference sequence). DNA of the CDR3: TGTGCCAGCAGCCAAGGACAGGGAATGGTAGCTTTCTTT. It yields the protein CASSQGQGMVAFF.

CDR3 sequence reads: CASSDGLAGGVNEQFF. The CDR3 nucleotides are TGCGCCAGCAGCGATGGACTAGCGGGAGGAGTCAATGAGCAGTTCTTC. The chain couples TRBV5-1 to TRBJ2-1; 14 bases align to TRBD2. CDR3 length: 16 residues. J was trimmed by 6 bases and V by 4 bases; bases with no gene match: 6. Germline CDR1 is SGHRS and CDR2 is YFSETQ. The whole variable domain, filled in from reference TRBV5-1 and TRBJ2-1, reads KAGVTQTPRYLIKTRGQQVTLSCSPISGHRSVSWYQQTPGQGLQFLFEYFSETQRNKGNFPGRFSGRQFSNSRSEMNVSTLELGDSALYLCASSDGLAGGVNEQFFGPGTRLTVL.

This clone has only one observation. The rearrangement uses TRBV11-2 and TRBJ2-5; 14 bases map to TRBD2. V shed 3 bases, J shed 5 bases, and the junction held 11 bases outside the gene matches. Germline values: CDR1 SGHAT, CDR2 FQNNGV. The CDR3 loop spans 18 amino acids. The CDR3 DNA follows: TGTGCCAGCAGCTTTCAAGGGACTAGCGGGAGAGTAAGCGAGACCCAGTACTTC. Translation gives CASSFQGTSGRVSETQYF.

The rearrangement uses TRBV6-5 and TRBJ2-3; 11 nucleotides line up with TRBD1. Per the germline V gene, CDR1 is MNHEY and CDR2 is SVGAGI. J gave up 6 bases and V 5 bases, and 4 bases lay outside the gene matches. The CDR3 is 14 amino acids. The CDR3 coding sequence is TGTGCCAGCAGTATCGGGACAGGGGGGGATACGCAGTATTTT. Protein product: CASSIGTGGDTQYF.

This chain joins TRBV7-2 and TRBJ2-2; D gene unclear. Trimming took 5 bases from V and 3 from J, leaving 10 bases between them. The V gene's germline CDR1 is SGHTA and CDR2 FQGNSA. The CDR3 runs 14 residues. In DNA, the CDR3 is TGTGCCAGCAGCCTCGGGTCCCACACCGGGGAGCTGTTTTTT. This codes for CASSLGSHTGELFF.

This clone has a handful of counts. The chain combines TRBV7-3 with TRBJ2-2; TRBD1 is a possible D gene (6 bases). Germline-derived CDR1 and CDR2 are SGHTA and FQGTGA. CDR3 length: 13 residues. V gave up 3 bases and J gave up 7 bases, with 9 bases separating them. The CDR3 nucleotides are TGTGCCAGCAGCTTTCAAGGGGGCGGGGAGCTGTTTTTT. Translating it yields CASSFQGGGELFF.

Concerning this clone itself: Other DNA variants within this sample encode the same CDR3. V and J are TRBV19 and TRBJ1-6; 7 bases line up with TRBD1. V shed 6 bases, J shed 10 bases, and the junction held 9 bases outside the gene matches. This CDR3 region has 14 residues. CDR1 is LNHDA, CDR2 SQIVND, per germline (reference sequence). CDR3 region: CASRRQGGGSPLHF. In DNA form, the CDR3 reads TGTGCCAGTAGGCGACAGGGAGGAGGATCACCCCTCCACTTT.

As DNA, the CDR3 is TGTGCCAGTAGTTCTCAGGGGCGAAACACTGAAGCTTTCTTT. This encodes CASSSQGRNTEAFF. The chain has TRBV19 and TRBJ1-1; D possibly corresponds to TRBD1 (6 bases). The CDR3 loop spans 14 amino acids. V gave up 5 bases and J gave up 2 bases, with 12 bases separating them. In germline, CDR1 is LNHDA, CDR2 SQIVND (reference sequence). Drawing the rest from reference TRBV19 and TRBJ1-1, the complete variable domain is DGGITQSPKYLFRKEGQNVTLSCEQNLNHDAMYWYRQDPGQGLRLIYYSQIVNDFQKGDIAEGYSVSREKKESFPLTVTSAQKNPTAFYLCASSSQGRNTEAFFGQGTRLTVV.

This chain joins TRBV9 and TRBJ1-2; D not certain. Germline CDR1 is SGDLS and CDR2 is YYNGEE. V gave up 0 bases and J gave up 8 bases, with 11 bases separating them. This CDR3 is 13 amino acids long. CDR3 amino acids: CASSVVPGEGYTF. Written as DNA, the CDR3 is TGTGCCAGCAGCGTAGTGCCCGGGGAAGGCTACACCTTC.

The V and J genes are TRBV29-1 and TRBJ2-3; 7 bases line up with TRBD1. Looked up from germline, CDR1 is SQVTM and CDR2 is ANQGSEA. After removal of 4 bases from V and 4 bases from J, the junction contained 14 bases not matched to a gene. This CDR3 has 16 residues. DNA for the CDR3: TGCAGCGTTGTAAAGGGTCCGACAGGGATACCAGATACGCAGTATTTT. The encoded protein is CSVVKGPTGIPDTQYF.

This clone was found once. The CDR3 reads CASKSQGAGTEAFF. The DNA for the CDR3 is TGTGCCAGCAAGTCACAGGGGGCTGGGACTGAAGCTTTCTTT. The V gene is TRBV6-5, the J gene TRBJ1-1; TRBD1 matches 9 bases. With 7 bases clipped from V and 5 bases from J, the junction kept 8 bases outside the gene matches. This CDR3 comprises 14 residues. Germline V gene data show CDR1 as MNHEY and CDR2 as SVGAGI.